A selection of T cell receptor beta chains follows, all from one sample in a study of blood T cell repertoires in COVID-19. Produced via immunoSEQ multiplex PCR; TCRdb's table is partial and in-frame only. The repertoire holds roughly 380,000 clones, around nine tenths seen once, with around 3.9% in the top ten. Sequencing was carried out using peripheral blood. The receptor set was obtained from a woman aged 55-69 years with COVID-19, enrolled during active disease. Both conserved end residues are part of each CDR3. Fields, in order: V gene, D gene, J gene, clone size, CDR3 protein, CDR3 DNA. D genes are given only for firm matches. Some rows have no size entry. The others give once, few or many, or a class for an expanded clone.

>TRBV4-1|TRBD1|TRBJ1-2|once
CASSQDSGTGGIYGYTF
TGCGCCAGCAGCCAAGATTCCGGGACAGGCGGAATCTATGGCTACACCTTC
>TRBV18|TRBD1|TRBJ1-1|NA
CASSISGGNTEAFF
TGTGCCAGCTCAATCTCAGGGGGGAACACTGAAGCTTTCTTT
>TRBV7-8|NA|TRBJ1-2|NA
CASSLGQFYGYTF
TGTGCCAGCAGCCTTGGACAGTTCTATGGCTACACCTTC
>TRBV5-8|NA|TRBJ1-6|once
CASSSGIGSSPLHF
TGTGCCAGCAGCTCGGGTATCGGGAGTTCACCCCTCCACTTT
>TRBV5-4|NA|TRBJ2-1|NA
CASSLGGAGGYGDEQFF
TGTGCCAGCAGCTTGGGAGGGGCAGGGGGGTATGGAGATGAGCAGTTCTTC
>TRBV6-4|NA|TRBJ1-4|NA
CASSDSYRVKEKLFF
TGTGCCAGCAGTGACTCTTACAGGGTAAAGGAAAAACTGTTTTTT
>TRBV6-1|NA|TRBJ1-2|NA
CASSEVVIVPSDYGYTF
TGTGCCAGCAGTGAAGTAGTAATCGTCCCTTCTGACTATGGCTACACCTTC
>TRBV30|NA|TRBJ2-7|NA
CAWSGRGGAVSYEQYF
TGTGCCTGGAGTGGACGTGGGGGGGCAGTCTCCTACGAGCAGTACTTC
>TRBV7-8|NA|TRBJ1-1|NA
CASSLATGLRAEAFF
TGTGCCAGCAGCCTAGCCACAGGGTTGAGAGCTGAAGCTTTCTTT
>TRBV6-6|TRBD1|TRBJ1-1|NA
CATSDRGENTEAFF
TGTGCCACCAGCGACAGGGGCGAAAACACTGAAGCTTTCTTT
>TRBV7-9|TRBD2|TRBJ2-1|NA
CASSALAGGPRSYNEQFF
TGTGCCAGCAGCGCTCTAGCGGGGGGGCCTAGGTCCTACAATGAGCAGTTCTTC
>TRBV5-1|NA|TRBJ1-5|few
CASSLEGVSNQPQHF
TGCGCCAGCAGCTTGGAAGGGGTTAGCAATCAGCCCCAGCATTTT
>TRBV9|TRBD1|TRBJ1-6|NA
CASAPRQGNSPLHF
TGTGCCAGTGCCCCTAGACAGGGAAATTCACCCCTCCACTTT
>TRBV5-1|NA|TRBJ1-1|NA
CASSLSSQGITEAFF
TGCGCCAGCAGCTTGTCTTCTCAGGGCATCACTGAAGCTTTCTTT
>TRBV5-1|NA|TRBJ1-1|NA
CASSLDPGGTEAFF
TGCGCCAGCAGCTTGGATCCGGGAGGCACTGAAGCTTTCTTT
>TRBV4-1|NA|TRBJ2-7|NA
CASSQTRGATYEQYF
TGCGCCAGCAGCCAAACCAGGGGGGCGACCTACGAGCAGTACTTC
>TRBV4-1|NA|TRBJ1-4|many
CASSQAYSANEKLFF
TGCGCCAGCAGCCAAGCTTACAGTGCTAATGAAAAACTGTTTTTT
>TRBV5-1|NA|TRBJ2-1|NA
CASSLEGRGAYNEQFF
TGCGCCAGCAGCTTGGAGGGCAGGGGGGCCTACAATGAGCAGTTCTTC
>TRBV10-3|TRBD1|TRBJ2-7|NA
CAIQTGPSYEQYF
TGTGCCATCCAGACAGGGCCGTCCTACGAGCAGTACTTC
>TRBV6-5|NA|TRBJ2-2|NA
CASSYSPGTGELFF
TGTGCCAGCAGTTACTCTCCCGGGACCGGGGAGCTGTTTTTT
>TRBV28|TRBD1|TRBJ1-6|NA
CATRDSYNSPLHF
TGTGCCACCAGGGACAGCTATAATTCACCCCTCCACTTT
>TRBV28|TRBD1|TRBJ1-2|NA
CASSRTGDHGYTF
TGTGCCAGCAGTCGGACAGGAGATCATGGCTACACCTTC
>TRBV5-1|NA|TRBJ1-4|NA
CASSRGSPPNEKLFF
TGCGCCAGCAGCCGTGGCTCCCCGCCTAATGAAAAACTGTTTTTT
>TRBV5-8|NA|TRBJ1-6|NA
CASSRQTGASNNSPLHF
TGTGCCAGCAGCAGACAGACAGGAGCTTCCAATAATTCACCCCTCCACTTT
>TRBV25-1|NA|TRBJ2-7|NA
CASSQPGASYEQYF
TGTGCCAGCAGTCAACCAGGGGCCAGCTACGAGCAGTACTTC
>TRBV5-1|NA|TRBJ2-2|NA
CASSLILDVPGELFF
TGCGCCAGCAGCTTGATTCTAGACGTTCCCGGGGAGCTGTTTTTT
>TRBV20-1|NA|TRBJ1-2|NA
CSARAPNGYTF
TGCAGTGCTAGAGCTCCTAACGGCTACACCTTC
>TRBV5-1|TRBD1|TRBJ1-4|NA
CASSSAGTEFEKLFF
TGCGCCAGCAGCTCGGCCGGGACAGAATTTGAAAAACTGTTTTTT
>TRBV18|NA|TRBJ1-2|once
CASSPYGESGYGYTF
TGTGCCAGCTCACCTTATGGGGAGAGTGGCTATGGCTACACCTTC
>TRBV9|TRBD1|TRBJ1-6|NA
CASSTRQGSSYNSPLHF
TGTGCCAGCAGCACGAGACAGGGGAGCTCCTATAATTCACCCCTCCACTTT
>TRBV13|TRBD1|TRBJ1-2|NA
CASSLDRIYGYTF
TGTGCCAGCAGCCTGGACAGGATCTATGGCTACACCTTC
>TRBV6-5|NA|TRBJ2-7|NA
CASSSTDKSGQYF
TGTGCCAGCAGTTCCACGGACAAGTCTGGGCAGTACTTC
>TRBV5-4|TRBD2|TRBJ2-2|NA
CASRTSGGATGELFF
TGTGCCAGCAGGACTAGCGGGGGGGCTACCGGGGAGCTGTTTTTT
>TRBV12-3/TRBV12-4|NA|TRBJ1-3|NA
CASTFHSGNTIYF
TGTGCCAGCACTTTTCACTCTGGAAACACCATATATTTT
>TRBV10-3|NA|TRBJ1-1|NA
CAITDPQVRTEAFF
TGTGCCATCACCGACCCACAGGTACGGACTGAAGCTTTCTTT
>TRBV18|NA|TRBJ2-7|NA
CASSPSEGVKYEQYF
TGTGCCAGCTCCCCAAGTGAGGGCGTAAAATACGAGCAGTACTTC